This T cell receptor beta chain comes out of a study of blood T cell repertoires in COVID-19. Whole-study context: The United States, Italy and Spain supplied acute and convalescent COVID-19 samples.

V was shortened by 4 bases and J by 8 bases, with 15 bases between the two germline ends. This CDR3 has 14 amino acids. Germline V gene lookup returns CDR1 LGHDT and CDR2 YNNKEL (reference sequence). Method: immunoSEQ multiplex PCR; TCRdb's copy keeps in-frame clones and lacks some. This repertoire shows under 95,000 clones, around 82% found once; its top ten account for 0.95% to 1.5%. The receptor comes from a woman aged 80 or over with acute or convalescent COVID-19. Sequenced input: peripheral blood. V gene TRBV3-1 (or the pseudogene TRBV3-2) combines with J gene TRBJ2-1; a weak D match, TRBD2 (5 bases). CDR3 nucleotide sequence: TGTGCCAGCAGCCCCACCGACGGCGGGTATGAGCAGTTCTTC. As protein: CASSPTDGGYEQFF.